The rows below give T cell receptor beta chains drawn from one sample of a study of long-term antiretroviral therapy in people with HIV. The method was immunoSEQ multiplex PCR; TCRdb's version includes in-frame clones alone and lacks a portion of them. This repertoire shows 7,400 or so clones, 65% to 75% found once; its top ten account for roughly 15%. This sample comprised unsorted PBMCs, obtained approximately eleven months before starting antiretroviral therapy. These receptors originate from a man aged 40-49 years with HIV. Each CDR3 is given with its conserved first and last residue. D genes are given only for firm matches. Clone size appears in some rows only: once, few, many, or a class for an expanded clone.

D gene	clone size	V gene	J gene	CDR3 protein	CDR3 DNA
-	-	TRBV30	TRBJ1-3	CAWRRGPLSGNTIYF	TGTGCCTGGCGAAGGGGACCGCTCTCTGGAAACACCATATATTTT
TRBD1	-	TRBV9	TRBJ2-3	CASSVLTGIPDTQYF	TGTGCCAGCAGCGTTTTGACAGGGATCCCAGATACGCAGTATTTT
TRBD2	-	TRBV9	TRBJ2-3	CASSPGVAGTFTDTQYF	TGTGCCAGCAGCCCTGGAGTAGCGGGGACTTTCACAGATACGCAGTATTTT
TRBD1	-	TRBV2	TRBJ1-2	CASTPRQGYGYTF	TGTGCCAGCACCCCGAGACAGGGCTATGGCTACACCTTC
-	once	TRBV6-6	TRBJ2-3	CASSYIFGYSTDTQYF	TGTGCCAGCAGTTATATCTTCGGATACAGCACAGATACGCAGTATTTT
-	-	TRBV30	TRBJ2-3	CAWNGGRQSTDTQYF	TGTGCCTGGAACGGGGGGCGGCAGAGCACAGATACGCAGTATTTT
-	few	TRBV2	TRBJ1-4	CASRGEAPLFF	TGTGCCAGCAGAGGGGAGGCACCTTTGTTTTTT
-	-	TRBV29-1	TRBJ1-2	CSAGGGSNYGYTF	TGCAGCGCAGGAGGGGGTTCTAACTATGGCTACACCTTC
-	few	TRBV2	TRBJ1-2	CASIADSNYGYTF	TGTGCCAGCATCGCAGACAGTAACTATGGCTACACCTTC
-	-	TRBV6-1	TRBJ2-7	CASSDPGQTYEQYF	TGTGCCAGCAGTGATCCGGGACAAACCTACGAGCAGTACTTC
-	-	TRBV19	TRBJ2-2	CASSIVNTGELFF	TGTGCCAGTAGTATTGTGAACACCGGGGAGCTGTTTTTT
TRBD1	-	TRBV5-1	TRBJ1-6	CASSLLQGVNSPLHF	TGCGCCAGCAGCCTCCTACAGGGGGTGAATTCACCCCTCCACTTT
-	-	TRBV10-3	TRBJ2-3	CATTGTGDEGTDTQYF	TGTGCCACCACAGGGACCGGGGATGAAGGGACAGATACGCAGTATTTT
TRBD2	-	TRBV28	TRBJ2-3	CASSFSSGGTDTQYF	TGTGCCAGCAGTTTCTCCTCGGGGGGGACAGATACGCAGTATTTT
-	-	TRBV5-1	TRBJ2-2	CASSFHHGFNTGELFF	TGCGCCAGCAGCTTTCATCACGGCTTTAACACCGGGGAGCTGTTTTTT
-	few	TRBV6-1	TRBJ2-7	CASSEEFEGPYEQYF	TGTGCCAGCAGTGAAGAATTCGAAGGCCCCTACGAGCAGTACTTC
-	-	TRBV9	TRBJ1-1	CASSPRVTNEAFF	TGTGCCAGCAGCCCCCGGGTGACAAACGAAGCTTTCTTT
-	few	TRBV7-2	TRBJ2-7	CASSYSARGDDEQYF	TGTGCCAGCAGCTATAGCGCCAGGGGCGACGACGAGCAGTACTTC
-	-	TRBV18	TRBJ1-5	CASSYSRYSNQPQHF	TGTGCCAGCTCGTACTCGAGGTATAGCAATCAGCCCCAGCATTTT
-	-	TRBV5-1	TRBJ1-3	CASSLEGGSGNTIYF	TGCGCCAGCAGCTTGGAGGGAGGCTCTGGAAACACCATATATTTT
TRBD1	-	TRBV5-8	TRBJ1-2	CASSWRDSRNYGYTF	TGTGCCAGCAGCTGGCGGGACAGCAGGAACTATGGCTACACCTTC
TRBD2	-	TRBV7-3	TRBJ2-3	CASSLFGSGVSTDTQYF	TGTGCCAGCAGCTTATTTGGTAGCGGGGTTAGCACAGATACGCAGTATTTT
-	once	TRBV28	TRBJ2-7	CASSHRDGQKNEQYF	TGTGCCAGCAGTCACAGGGACGGCCAGAAGAACGAGCAGTACTTC
TRBD1	-	TRBV5-1	TRBJ2-7	CASSQGQAYEQYF	TGCGCCAGCAGCCAGGGACAGGCCTACGAGCAGTACTTC
-	large	TRBV27	TRBJ2-3	CASTGLVSTDTQYF	TGTGCCAGCACCGGACTGGTTAGCACAGATACGCAGTATTTT
-	-	TRBV5-6	TRBJ2-1	CASSLAGTGSYNEQFF	TGTGCCAGCAGCTTGGCCGGGACGGGCTCCTACAATGAGCAGTTCTTC
-	few	TRBV10-3	TRBJ2-7	CAISKTGYEQYF	TGTGCCATCAGTAAGACAGGCTACGAGCAGTACTTC
TRBD1	-	TRBV5-1	TRBJ1-2	CASSSGADRGQGYTF	TGCGCCAGCAGCTCAGGAGCGGACAGGGGGCAAGGCTACACCTTC
-	-	TRBV1	TRBJ2-3	CTSSQVSTGGDTDTQYF	TGCACCAGCAGCCAAGTATCGACGGGGGGAGACACAGATACGCAGTATTTT
-	-	TRBV7-9	TRBJ1-3	CASDPGARGNTIYF	TGTGCCAGCGACCCGGGGGCGCGAGGAAACACCATATATTTT
-	-	TRBV29-1	TRBJ2-3	CSVAPGTDTQYF	TGCAGCGTTGCACCCGGAACAGATACGCAGTATTTT
-	-	TRBV6-5	TRBJ1-2	CASSYSAGYTF	TGTGCCAGCAGTTACTCAGCGGGCTACACCTTC
-	-	TRBV5-4	TRBJ2-3	CASSQSGGRVTDTQYF	TGTGCCAGCAGTCAGTCCGGGGGGCGGGTCACAGATACGCAGTATTTT
TRBD2	once	TRBV30	TRBJ2-1	CAWSEAGGYNEQFF	TGTGCCTGGAGTGAAGCGGGGGGGTACAATGAGCAGTTCTTC
-	once	TRBV30	TRBJ1-4	CAWSTGMSEKLFF	TGTGCCTGGAGTACGGGGATGTCAGAAAAACTGTTTTTT
TRBD1	-	TRBV9	TRBJ1-1	CASSQGGVTEAFF	TGTGCCAGCAGCCAGGGGGGGGTAACTGAAGCTTTCTTT
-	-	TRBV7-9	TRBJ2-3	CASSQDRSGDTQYF	TGCGCCAGCAGCCAAGATAGGAGTGGGGATACGCAGTATTTT
TRBD1	-	TRBV5-1	TRBJ2-7	CASSFPDRGLNYEQYF	TGCGCCAGCAGCTTTCCCGACAGGGGGCTAAATTACGAGCAGTACTTC
TRBD1	once	TRBV7-8	TRBJ1-2	CASSFSGTGDYGYTF	TGTGCCAGCAGCTTTTCGGGGACAGGCGATTATGGCTACACCTTC
TRBD1	-	TRBV9	TRBJ1-4	CASSVAPGGLGEKLFF	TGTGCCAGCAGCGTAGCCCCAGGGGGCTTGGGAGAAAAACTGTTTTTT
-	-	TRBV23-1	TRBJ2-3	CASSLTGTDTQYF	TGCGCCAGCAGTCTCACCGGCACAGATACGCAGTATTTT
TRBD1	once	TRBV19	TRBJ1-1	CASNLGTGRVAEAFF	TGTGCCAGTAATTTGGGGACAGGGCGGGTGGCTGAAGCTTTCTTT
-	once	TRBV30	TRBJ2-6	CAWATGGANVLTF	TGTGCCTGGGCGACCGGCGGGGCCAACGTCCTGACTTTC
-	-	TRBV5-1	TRBJ2-7	CASSWDTNYEQYF	TGCGCCAGCAGCTGGGACACAAACTACGAGCAGTACTTC
-	-	TRBV30	TRBJ2-2	CAWSVQQVSNTGELFF	TGTGCCTGGAGTGTACAACAGGTATCGAACACCGGGGAGCTGTTTTTT
-	-	TRBV29-1	TRBJ2-2	CSVEWENTGELFF	TGCAGCGTTGAATGGGAGAACACCGGGGAGCTGTTTTTT